A single sample gave rise to the 21 T cell receptor beta chains below, sequenced in a study of OX40 agonist ivuxolimab in advanced cancers. The method was immunoSEQ multiplex PCR; TCRdb's version includes in-frame clones alone and lacks a portion of them. The data show almost 35,000 clones, with 65% to 90% seen just once and under 1.5% held by the top ten. The sample in question was CD4+ or CD8+ T cells sorted from blood, obtained in a trial of the OX40 agonist ivuxolimab. Receptor source: an adult with an advanced solid tumor such as melanoma, head and neck, liver or kidney cancer.

The chain is built from TRBV6-5 and TRBJ2-7, with D tentatively TRBD1 or TRBD2 (5 bases each). Germline CDR1 is MNHEY and CDR2 is SVGAGI. The CDR3 spans 15 residues. Trimming removed 2 bases from V and 3 bases from J, with 14 bases in between. DNA for the CDR3: TGTGCCAGCAGTTACCATAGAGGGACCGACTACGAGCAGTACTTC. Its protein product is CASSYHRGTDYEQYF.

The sample holds one count of this clone. V usage is TRBV7-2 and J usage is TRBJ1-2, with unresolved D. From germline, CDR1 is SGHTA and CDR2 FQGNSA. Trimming shortened V by 3 bases and J by 2 bases, and 7 bases separated the two germline ends. There are 13 residues in the CDR3. The CDR3 loop is CASSLAPNYGYTF. DNA for the CDR3: TGTGCCAGCAGCTTGGCCCCAAACTATGGCTACACCTTC.

The chain uses TRBV19 and TRBJ2-2; D gene ambiguous. Germline CDR1 and CDR2: LNHDA and SQIVND (reference sequence). V lost 7 bases and J 3 bases, leaving 9 bases between the germline ends. This CDR3 is built from 13 residues. This CDR3 is CASTPEHTGELFF. The DNA for the CDR3 is TGTGCCAGTACCCCAGAACACACCGGGGAGCTGTTTTTT.

This clone has just a few counts. This chain uses TRBV28 with TRBJ1-2; D is unclear. Germline CDR1 MDHEN, CDR2 SYDVKM. Trimming took 4 bases from V and 6 from J, leaving 12 bases between them. The CDR3 is made up of 13 amino acids. The CDR3: CASSSTRPHGYTF. In DNA, the CDR3 is TGTGCCAGCAGTTCAACACGTCCACATGGCTACACCTTC.

The chain links TRBV7-9 to TRBJ2-5, with D unclear. The assigned J gene may be wrong: the sequence end matches TRBJ2-7 better. Germline assignment: CDR1 SEHNR and CDR2 FQNEAQ (reference sequence). The CDR3 length is 14 residues. CDR3 protein: CASSLVSSANEQYF. CDR3 sequence (DNA): TGTGCCAGCAGCTTAGTATCGTCGGCCAACGAGCAGTACTTC.

The chain employs TRBV5-1 and TRBJ2-1; 10 positions match TRBD1. The germline V gene has CDR1 SGHRS and CDR2 YFSETQ. The junction had 8 bases not matched to a gene; V was cut back by 3 bases and J by 8 bases. The CDR3 is 15 residues long. CDR3 DNA sequence: TGCGCCAGCAGCTACGAGGGGACAGGGGTTGATGAGCAGTTCTTC. Encoded protein: CASSYEGTGVDEQFF. Full variable domain (missing parts from reference TRBV5-1 and TRBJ2-1): KAGVTQTPRYLIKTRGQQVTLSCSPISGHRSVSWYQQTPGQGLQFLFEYFSETQRNKGNFPGRFSGRQFSNSRSEMNVSTLELGDSALYLCASSYEGTGVDEQFFGPGTRLTVL.

J is TRBJ1-6 and V is TRBV6-5; D not resolved. This CDR3 has 13 residues. V dropped 4 bases and J dropped 6 bases, with 7 bases sitting between them. Germline lookup yields CDR1 MNHEY and CDR2 SVGAGI. DNA of the CDR3: TGTGCCAGCAGTTCCCTCAGTAATTCACCCCTCCACTTT. It specifies CASSSLSNSPLHF.

The chain combines TRBV27 with TRBJ2-7; maybe TRBD1 (5 bases). The germline CDR1 and CDR2 sequences are MNHEY and SMNVEV (reference sequence). The CDR3 loop spans 17 amino acids. The V end was cut by 1 base, the J end by 5 bases, with 21 bases between. The CDR3 loop is CASSLYTPAAQGNEQYF. DNA of the CDR3: TGTGCCAGCAGTTTATATACCCCTGCAGCCCAGGGTAACGAGCAGTACTTC.

This chain uses TRBV9 with TRBJ1-2; D is undetermined. V dropped 0 bases and J dropped 1 base, with 13 bases sitting between them. Germline CDR1 reads SGDLS; CDR2 reads YYNGEE. This CDR3 has 16 residues. CDR3 amino acids: CASSVVGQPDNYGYTF. The CDR3 coding sequence is TGTGCCAGCAGCGTAGTTGGGCAGCCTGATAACTATGGCTACACCTTC.

A word on this clone: Its ends do not fully match the called genes, so a read error is possible. The chain joins TRBV29-1 to TRBJ1-2, with D unclear. This CDR3 spans 13 amino acids. The germline V gene encodes CDR1 SQVTM and CDR2 ANQGSEA. CDR3 amino acids: CSAESGIAYGYTF. The CDR3 bases are TGCAGCGCTGAATCGGGCATAGCTTATGGCTACACCTTC.

The chain has TRBV2 and TRBJ1-2; D not resolved. The germline CDR1 and CDR2 sequences are SNHLY and FYNNEI. The CDR3 spans 14 residues. With 1 base removed from V and 6 bases from J, the gap between germline ends came to 12 bases. CDR3: CASSEVRGIDGYTF. The CDR3 region has the DNA TGTGCCAGCAGTGAAGTACGGGGAATTGATGGCTACACCTTC. Full variable domain (rest looked up from reference TRBV2 and TRBJ1-2): EPEVTQTPSHQVTQMGQEVILRCVPISNHLYFYWYRQILGQKVEFLVSFYNNEISEKSEIFDDQFSVERPDGSNFTLKIRSTKLEDSAMYFCASSEVRGIDGYTFGSGTRLTVV.

This chain connects TRBV12-5 to TRBJ1-2, with 8 bases aligning to TRBD1. Germline V CDR1 and CDR2: LGHNT, FRNRAP. The CDR3 is made up of 15 amino acids. J was trimmed by 7 bases and V by 1 base; bases with no gene match: 8. Here the CDR3 DNA reads TGTGCTAGTGGTTTGGGGCGACAGGGGATCGTTGGCTACACCTTC. It specifies CASGLGRQGIVGYTF.

The chain carries TRBV28 and TRBJ1-2, with D perhaps matching TRBD1 (6 bases). The CDR3 spans 14 residues. Per germline, CDR1 MDHEN and CDR2 SYDVKM. Trimming shortened V by 5 bases and J by 3 bases, and 13 bases separated the two germline ends. The CDR3 region is CASSVGGGHYGYTF. The CDR3 bases are TGTGCCAGCAGTGTGGGTGGGGGGCACTATGGCTACACCTTC.

The chain carries TRBV19 and TRBJ2-5; 8 nucleotides agree with TRBD1. In germline, CDR1 is LNHDA, CDR2 SQIVND (reference sequence). With V trimmed by 3 bases and J by 5 bases, 8 bases remained unmatched. CDR3 length: 15 residues. The CDR3 DNA reads TGTGCCAGTAGTATGAGTGACAGGGGTCACGAGACCCAGTACTTC. Translated: CASSMSDRGHETQYF.

The chain is built from TRBV18 and TRBJ1-4; TRBD1 matches at 8 bases. J was trimmed by 8 bases and V by 4 bases; bases with no gene match: 9. The CDR3 runs 15 residues. Germline V gives CDR1 KGHSH, CDR2 LQKENI. The CDR3 protein is CASSQDRGVIEKLFF. CDR3 DNA: TGTGCCAGCTCACAAGACAGGGGTGTCATCGAAAAACTGTTTTTT. The entire variable domain, with the rest obtained from reference TRBV18 and TRBJ1-4, is as follows: NAGVMQNPRHLVRRRGQEARLRCSPMKGHSHVYWYRQLPEEGLKFMVYLQKENIIDESGMPKERFSAEFPKEGPSILRIQQVVRGDSAAYFCASSQDRGVIEKLFFGSGTQLSVL.

The chain recombines TRBV11-2 with TRBJ1-1; D remains ambiguous. Trimming cost V 5 bases and J 0 bases, with 16 bases left between them. Germline CDR1 is SGHAT and CDR2 is FQNNGV. CDR3 size: 16 residues. The DNA for the CDR3 is TGTGCCAGCAGCCCCCAAGGCGACATAATGAACACTGAAGCTTTCTTT. This sequence encodes CASSPQGDIMNTEAFF.

This clone has just a few counts. The chain joins TRBV5-8 to TRBJ2-7; weak D call: TRBD1 (6 bases). Per the germline V gene, CDR1 is SGHTS and CDR2 is YDEGEE. Trimming removed 4 bases from V and 0 bases from J, with 11 bases in between. This CDR3 has 14 amino acids. CDR3 DNA sequence: TGTGCCAGCAGCCGGACAGAAGACTCCTACGAGCAGTACTTC. This encodes CASSRTEDSYEQYF.

The gene calls are TRBV4-3 and TRBJ2-7; 8 nucleotides align to TRBD1. The CDR3 is 14 amino acids. CDR1 LGHNA and CDR2 YSLEER come from the germline V gene. V shed 4 bases, J shed 3 bases, and the junction held 5 bases outside the gene matches. CDR3 DNA: TGCGCCAGCAGCCGTTCGGACAGGGACTACGAGCAGTACTTC. It yields the protein CASSRSDRDYEQYF.

This rearrangement joins TRBV11-2 to TRBJ1-5, with 7 bases that match TRBD1. The junction had 9 bases not matched to a gene; V was cut back by 0 bases and J by 1 base. Germline assignment: CDR1 SGHAT and CDR2 FQNNGV. The CDR3 is 18 amino acids. CDR3 sequence (DNA): TGTGCCAGCAGCTTAGATATCACAGGGGATCTGAGCAATCAGCCCCAGCATTTT. This encodes CASSLDITGDLSNQPQHF.

V is TRBV9 and J is TRBJ1-2; TRBD1 might be the D (5 bases). CDR1 SGDLS and CDR2 YYNGEE come from the germline V gene. The ends were cut back, 3 bases at V and 8 bases at J, with 20 bases in the middle. The CDR3 runs to 15 residues. Written as DNA, the CDR3 is TGTGCCAGCAGCGCCGGGACGGGGATTGTCTGGGGCTACACCTTC. It yields the protein CASSAGTGIVWGYTF.

This chain uses TRBV6-5 with TRBJ1-1; 7 bases agree with TRBD1. Losses at the gene ends were 4 bases for V and 7 bases for J; bases not matched to a gene: 15. Germline CDR1 is MNHEY and CDR2 is SVGAGI. The CDR3 runs to 16 residues. DNA for the CDR3: TGTGCCAGCAGTTTCTCAGAGACAGGGTCGAGATTTGAAGCTTTCTTT. The encoded protein is CASSFSETGSRFEAFF.